One sample yielded the 4 T cell receptor beta chains listed below, sequenced in a study of blood T cell repertoires in COVID-19. Assay used: immunoSEQ multiplex PCR; TCRdb lists only in-frame clones, some missing. Here the sample spans under 95,000 clones, 70% to 80% being singletons. Sequenced input: peripheral blood. All receptors come from a man aged 55 to 70 with active or convalescent COVID-19.

The genes are TRBV6-2 or TRBV6-3 and TRBJ1-1; D is ambiguous. This CDR3 is 15 amino acids long. Germline V lookup: CDR1 MNHEY, CDR2 SVGEGT. The V end was cut by 4 bases, the J end by 0 bases, with 12 bases between. The CDR3 sequence is CASSFWSELNTEAFF. CDR3 DNA sequence: TGTGCCAGCAGTTTTTGGTCGGAGCTGAACACTGAAGCTTTCTTT.

V and J are TRBV2 and TRBJ1-1, with a tentative D call TRBD1 (6 bases). The CDR3 sequence is 15 residues long. Germline V gene data show CDR1 as SNHLY and CDR2 as FYNNEI. Deletions cut 5 bases from V and 1 base from J, with 14 bases between. The CDR3 spells CASSPLGQSNTEAFF. CDR3 DNA: TGTGCCAGCAGTCCCTTAGGACAGTCGAACACTGAAGCTTTCTTT.

This chain connects TRBV9 to TRBJ1-1; the match to TRBD1 covers 11 bases. Unmatched junction bases numbered 5, after V lost 3 bases and J lost 1 base. From germline, CDR1 is SGDLS and CDR2 YYNGEE. This CDR3 has 16 residues. Here the CDR3 DNA reads TGTGCCAGCAGCGACAGGACAGGGGGCCAGAACACTGAAGCTTTCTTT. Protein: CASSDRTGGQNTEAFF.

This clone was observed once. This chain connects TRBV7-6 to TRBJ2-5, with TRBD1 as a possible D gene (6 bases). Trimming stripped 2 bases from V and 5 bases from J, with 12 bases between. From germline, CDR1 is SGHVS and CDR2 FNYEAQ. This CDR3 spans 14 amino acids. CDR3: CASSLNRVGETQYF. In nucleotides, the CDR3 is TGTGCCAGCAGCTTAAACAGGGTTGGTGAGACCCAGTACTTC.